This T cell receptor (beta chain) originates from a study of blood T cell repertoires in COVID-19. Overall study: Samples came from the United States, Italy and Spain, spanning acute and convalescent COVID-19. PBMCs, B-cell-depleted T cells, or T cells provided the cDNA or gDNA that made up the material.

The CDR3 length is 16 residues. In the original processing: For nucleated cells, counts were estimated from reference gene primer amplification. The table came from immunoSEQ multiplex PCR; TCRdb's copy has only in-frame clones and leaves some out. Clone size and the V and J calls come from that table; the DNA yielded D and trimming. The sample shows 200,000 or so clones, about 84% of them seen only once. This rearrangement joins TRBV1 to TRBJ1-3; TRBD1, as called in the table, went unchecked against the DNA. TRBV1 is termed a pseudogene. Specimen: peripheral blood. The TCR was taken from a woman aged 25 to 39 with acute or convalescent COVID-19. The CDR3 sequence is CTSSQHRGSDGNTIYF. CDR3 in DNA: TGCACCAGCAGCCAACACAGGGGGAGCGATGGAAACACCATATATTTT.